Detailed here is one T cell receptor beta chain. Its antigen is not yet known. One base away there is no much larger clone; base qualities are not given. Including the terminal cysteine and phenylalanine, the CDR3 comprises 16 residues. The CDR3 DNA has 48 bases and is translated from base 1. The germline V gene (reference sequence) gives CDR1 as MNHEY and CDR2 as SMNVEV. V is pruned by 5 bases and J by 0 bases, leaving 7 bases of the junction without a gene match. The sample belongs to a study of T cell changes during pregnancy in multiple sclerosis (dated by TCRdb to the late 2010s). Turning to the overall study: The study looked at changes in the T cell repertoire across pregnancy in women with multiple sclerosis.

The protocol used for the library was the immunoSEQ multiplex PCR assay. TCRdb stores this immuneACCESS table with in-frame sequences only. Part of the clones is absent; in the studies checked, under half of the shortfall reflects unresolved V genes, and no reason is known for the rest. This sample gives tens of thousands of clones in total; almost 90% of them show up just once. The ten biggest clones cover over 7.5% of the sample. Recombination connected TRBV27 to TRBJ1-5; 7 central nucleotides agree with TRBD1. The sequence was collected from a female donor in good health, enrolled as a control in a pregnancy study. This sample comprised peripheral blood, obtained after pregnancy. The CDR3 loop reads CASSPRTGLSNQPQHF. The DNA sequence is TGTGCCAGCAGTCCACGGACAGGCCTTAGCAATCAGCCCCAGCATTTT.